A few counts support the clone carrying this T cell receptor (beta chain). The antigen remains undetermined. This sample was included in a study of T cells after yellow fever vaccination. For the study at large: The authors prepared low-cell-number fractions using SMART-Seq v4 Ultra Low Input. Study-level findings and limits: At around 96% for CD4 and roughly 87% for CD8, most primary-vaccination clones showed up again after the booster. Clonotypes shared by both compartments, CD4 and CD8, made up a small share.

Template-switching 5'RACE yielded the TCR cDNA; a universal primer site and UMIs were added in the process. From the 5' RACE reads, TCRdb called clonotypes with MiXCR, one entry per CDR3 protein. The sample has around 590,000 distinct CDR3 sequences, around 12% seen once. V gave up 0 bases and J gave up 5 bases; unmatched junction bases: 7. Germline V gene lookup returns CDR1 SGHTA and CDR2 FQGNSA. The CDR3 has 17 residues. Sequencing was performed on PBMCs, taken on the day of the yellow fever booster vaccination. This chain uses TRBV7-2 with TRBJ2-2, with 9 bases that match TRBD2. The TCR was taken from a man aged 25-45 years who received the YFV17D yellow fever vaccine. CDR3 sequence (DNA): TGTGCCAGCAGCTTAGCGCCGAGGCTAGCGGGAACCGGGGAGCTGTTTTTT. Protein product: CASSLAPRLAGTGELFF.